The rows below give T cell receptor beta chains drawn from one sample of a study of T-cell reconstitution after alpha-beta-depleted transplantation in children. TCRdb recomputed calls from the PCR reads with MiXCR, one row per CDR3 protein. The table includes roughly 570,000 distinct CDR3 sequences, around 27% detected once. Sequencing used PBMCs, obtained before TCRalphabeta/CD19-depleted stem cell transplant. All receptors come from a boy younger than two with Wiskott-Aldrich syndrome, due to receive a stem cell transplant. Each CDR3 is given with its conserved first and last residue. The D gene is left open where the match is weak. Some rows have no size entry. The others give once, few or many, or a class for an expanded clone.

J | V | D | size | length | DNA | CDR3
TRBJ2-7 | TRBV10-3 | - | few | 16 | TGTGCCATCAGTAGGAGCTTTCCTGGCGGCTCCTACGAGCAGTACTTC | CAISRSFPGGSYEQYF
TRBJ2-5 | TRBV20-1 | - | - | 14 | TGCAGTGCTAGTGTGGCCAGCCCCTGGGAGACCCAGTACTTC | CSASVASPWETQYF
TRBJ2-1 | TRBV6-1 | TRBD2 | - | 16 | TGTGCCAGCAGCGGACCGGGACTAGCAGCCCTCGGAGAGCAGTTCTTC | CASSGPGLAALGEQFF
TRBJ1-1 | TRBV11-2 | - | - | 13 | TGTGCCAGCAGCCCGAGCGGGTACACTGAAGCTTTCTTT | CASSPSGYTEAFF
TRBJ2-1 | TRBV6-6 | - | few | 12 | TGTGCCAGCGGCGCTGTTCCCCATGAGCAGTTCTTC | CASGAVPHEQFF
TRBJ2-7 | TRBV20-1 | - | few | 16 | TGCAGTGCCACATACCCCACTTATGTTAGCTCCTACGAGCAGTACTTC | CSATYPTYVSSYEQYF
TRBJ2-1 | TRBV11-2 | TRBD2 | - | 19 | TGTGCCAGCAGCTCTCACCGCATGTCGTGGGAGGGCAGGTACAATGAGCAGTTCTTC | CASSSHRMSWEGRYNEQFF
TRBJ2-1 | TRBV5-1 | - | few | 14 | TGCGCCAGCAGCTTGGGCCCGGGGGGCTCTGAGCAGTTCTTC | CASSLGPGGSEQFF
TRBJ1-5 | TRBV28 | - | - | 12 | TGTGCCAGCAGCGAGACGGAACAGCCCCAGCATTTT | CASSETEQPQHF
TRBJ2-1 | TRBV7-9 | - | - | 15 | TGTGCCAGCAGCCTACTTGACTTCTTCTACAATGAGCAGTTCTTC | CASSLLDFFYNEQFF
TRBJ2-3 | TRBV5-1 | TRBD2 | - | 15 | TGCGCCAGCACCCTCCTAGCGGGAGGCCTAGATACGCAGTATTTT | CASTLLAGGLDTQYF
TRBJ2-7 | TRBV5-1 | TRBD2 | - | 15 | TGCGCCAGCAGCTTGGGACTAGCGGGAGGTAACGAGCAGTACTTC | CASSLGLAGGNEQYF
TRBJ2-1 | TRBV12-3/TRBV12-4 | - | - | 14 | TGTGCCAGCGGCGGGGTCCTCTCCTACAATGAGCAGTTCTTC | CASGGVLSYNEQFF
TRBJ1-2 | TRBV5-1 | - | - | 14 | TGCGCCAGCAGCTTGGGTTGGGAAAACTATGGCTACACCTTC | CASSLGWENYGYTF
TRBJ2-5 | TRBV6-5 | - | few | 14 | TGTGCCAGCAGTTACTCCGGGTACCAAGAGACCCAGTACTTC | CASSYSGYQETQYF
TRBJ2-1 | TRBV2 | - | - | 12 | TGTGCCAGCAAGGGAGATGCTCCTAAGGAGTTCTTC | CASKGDAPKEFF
TRBJ2-1 | TRBV5-1 | TRBD2 | - | 15 | TGCGCCAGCAGCTATACTAGCGGGAGCAGGGATGAGCAGTTCTTC | CASSYTSGSRDEQFF
TRBJ2-1 | TRBV7-2 | TRBD2 | - | 16 | TGTGCCAGCAGCTTAGGCCCGGGACTAGCGGGAGAGAGTACTTTCTTC | CASSLGPGLAGESTFF
TRBJ1-2 | TRBV20-1 | - | - | 11 | TGCAGTGGAAAGACAGTCTATGGCTACACCTTC | CSGKTVYGYTF
TRBJ2-1 | TRBV12-3/TRBV12-4 | TRBD2 | - | 15 | TGTGCCAGCACCCCGACTAGCGGCTCTTCCAATGAGCAGTTCTTC | CASTPTSGSSNEQFF
TRBJ2-1 | TRBV5-1 | - | - | 20 | TGCGCCAGCAGCTTGATCAAGACATTTTCTGTGGGTTGGGCCTACAATGAGCAGTTCTTC | CASSLIKTFSVGWAYNEQFF
TRBJ2-7 | TRBV5-5 | - | - | 14 | TGTGCCAGCAGCAGGGCAGGACCCTACTACGAGCAGTACTTC | CASSRAGPYYEQYF
TRBJ2-1 | TRBV11-2 | - | - | 13 | TGTGCCAGCAGCTCCCTTCTCCGCGATGAGCAGTTCTTC | CASSSLLRDEQFF
TRBJ1-5 | TRBV6-1 | - | few | 15 | TGTGCCAGCAGTGAGCTACTCAGGTCCAATCAGCCCCAGCATTTT | CASSELLRSNQPQHF
TRBJ2-2 | TRBV20-1 | TRBD2 | few | 16 | TGCAGTGCTAGAGATCCCGGGAGGAGGCCCACCGGGGAGCTGTTTTTT | CSARDPGRRPTGELFF
TRBJ2-1 | TRBV3-1 | - | few | 12 | TGTGCCAGCAGCCAATTGGGTCTTAGGGCGTTCTTC | CASSQLGLRAFF
TRBJ1-1 | TRBV20-1 | - | few | 13 | TGCAGTGCTAGATTTACAGGTTCGAGAAGAGCTTTCTTT | CSARFTGSRRAFF
TRBJ1-6 | TRBV10-2 | - | few | 11 | TGCGCCAGCAACAGGCGTTCACCCCTCCACTTT | CASNRRSPLHF
TRBJ2-5 | TRBV5-1 | - | - | 13 | TGCGCCAGCAGCTTTACTAGTTGGGAGACCCAGTACTTC | CASSFTSWETQYF
TRBJ1-4 | TRBV18 | TRBD1 | - | 14 | TGTGCCAGCTCACCGACAGGGGGAAGGGAAAAACTGTTTTTT | CASSPTGGREKLFF
TRBJ2-1 | TRBV6-1 | TRBD1 | few | 16 | TGTGCCAGCTATGCCTCGGGACAGGGTTCCTACAATGAGCAGTTCTTC | CASYASGQGSYNEQFF
TRBJ1-2 | TRBV7-2 | TRBD1 | few | 15 | TGTGCCAGCAGCGTCGTCGGACAGGGGGACTATGGCTACACCTTC | CASSVVGQGDYGYTF
TRBJ2-7 | TRBV12-3/TRBV12-4 | TRBD1 | few | 13 | TGTGCCAGCAGTCGAGCCGCCCGACAGGGACGATACTTC | CASSRAARQGRYF
TRBJ1-1 | TRBV18 | - | - | 13 | TGTGCCAGCTCACCAGGGGCCGCCACTGAAGCTTTCTTT | CASSPGAATEAFF
TRBJ2-7 | TRBV5-1 | TRBD1 | few | 14 | TGCGCCAGCAGCTTGGAACAGGGGGCGAACGAGCAGTACTTC | CASSLEQGANEQYF
TRBJ2-7 | TRBV20-1 | - | few | 16 | TGCAGTGCTAGAGATCGTCGGGGACCCAGCTCCTACGAGCAGTACTTC | CSARDRRGPSSYEQYF
TRBJ1-5 | TRBV7-2 | - | once | 15 | TGTGCCAGCAGCAAAGGCTTACAGGCTAATCAGCCCCAGCATTTT | CASSKGLQANQPQHF
TRBJ2-5 | TRBV10-1 | - | - | 15 | TGCGCCAGCAGCCTGGAGGGGGCAATGGAGGAGACCCAGTACTTC | CASSLEGAMEETQYF
TRBJ1-2 | TRBV27 | - | - | 12 | TGTGCCAGTAAGACAGCTAACTATGGCTACACCTTC | CASKTANYGYTF